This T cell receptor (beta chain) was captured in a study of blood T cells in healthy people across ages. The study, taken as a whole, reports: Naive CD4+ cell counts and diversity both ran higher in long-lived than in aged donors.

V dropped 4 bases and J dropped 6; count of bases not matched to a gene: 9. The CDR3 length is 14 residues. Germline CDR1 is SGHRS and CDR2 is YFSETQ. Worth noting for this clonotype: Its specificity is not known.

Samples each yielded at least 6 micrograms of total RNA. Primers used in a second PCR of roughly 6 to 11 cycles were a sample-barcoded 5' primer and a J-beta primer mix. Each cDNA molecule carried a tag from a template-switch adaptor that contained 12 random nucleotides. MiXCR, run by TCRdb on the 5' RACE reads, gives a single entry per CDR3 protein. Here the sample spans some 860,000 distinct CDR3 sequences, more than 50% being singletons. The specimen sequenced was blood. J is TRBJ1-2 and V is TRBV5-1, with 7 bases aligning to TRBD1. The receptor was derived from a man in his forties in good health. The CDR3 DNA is TGCGCCAGCAGCACCTCTGACAGGGAGGATGGCTACACCTTC. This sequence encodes CASSTSDREDGYTF.